This is a list of T cell receptor beta chains from one sample in a study of T cell repertoires in cytomegalovirus infection. TCRdb redid the calling of the reads with MiXCR, one entry per CDR3 protein. The top ten clones hold around 12% of a sample with approximately 770,000 distinct CDR3 sequences, 25% to 30% of them seen once. Their specific antigens are unknown. The input for sequencing was cultured CD8+ T cells from PBMCs, taken from culture after CMV antigen stimulation. Receptor source: a human donor in good health (CMV status not recorded). Some clones in this sample may be carry-over from other donors' samples. Each CDR3 is given with its conserved first and last residue. D genes are given only for firm matches. Where a row states a size, it is once, few, many or the class of an expanded clone; other rows omit it.

clone_size,v_call,j_call,d_call,cdr3_aa,cdr3_nt
-,TRBV5-5,TRBJ2-1,-,CASSLGVEGSSYNEQFF,TGTGCCAGCAGCTTGGGGGTGGAGGGTAGCTCCTACAATGAGCAGTTCTTC
few,TRBV11-3,TRBJ1-1,-,CASSSWDTEAFF,TGTGCCAGCAGCTCATGGGACACTGAAGCTTTCTTT
-,TRBV7-6,TRBJ2-3,-,CASSLKASTDAQYF,TGTGCCAGCAGCTTAAAGGCCTCTACAGATGCGCAGTATTTT
-,TRBV19,TRBJ1-1,-,CATNSGRTEAFF,TGTGCCACCAACTCAGGGAGGACTGAAGCTTTCTTT
-,TRBV6-2/TRBV6-3,TRBJ1-5,-,CASSEYAVGFYLSHTQPQHF,TGTGCCAGCAGTGAATATGCGGTGGGATTTTACTTATCCCACACTCAGCCCCAGCATTTT
once,TRBV6-2/TRBV6-3,TRBJ2-2,-,CASSDNVGLVGELFF,TGTGCCAGCAGTGACAACGTTGGTTTGGTCGGGGAGCTGTTTTTT
-,TRBV20-1,TRBJ1-5,-,CSASSLAGNQPQHF,TGCAGTGCTAGTTCGCTGGCGGGGAATCAGCCCCAGCATTTT
few,TRBV7-3,TRBJ2-1,TRBD2,CASSSGGGSNEQFF,TGTGCCAGCAGTAGCGGGGGGGGGTCCAATGAGCAGTTCTTC
few,TRBV6-5,TRBJ1-2,-,CASSYPSLRGWSYGYTF,TGTGCCAGCAGTTACCCCTCCCTCAGGGGTTGGAGCTATGGCTACACCTTC
-,TRBV7-9,TRBJ2-5,-,CASSLADDFTQYF,TGTGCCAGCAGCTTAGCTGACGATTTCACCCAGTACTTC
-,TRBV6-5,TRBJ1-1,-,CASSYLGIRERDTEAFF,TGTGCCAGCAGTTACTTGGGGATCAGGGAAAGAGACACTGAAGCTTTCTTT
-,TRBV6-6,TRBJ1-1,-,CASSLGGVGVGTEAFF,TGTGCCAGCAGTCTGGGGGGAGTTGGGGTGGGCACTGAAGCTTTCTTT
-,TRBV27,TRBJ2-5,-,CASSWFTGSQETQNF,TGTGCCAGCAGTTGGTTTACAGGGTCCCAAGAGACCCAGAACTTC
-,TRBV6-6,TRBJ1-1,-,CASSYSTEGGTEAFF,TGTGCCAGCAGTTACTCGACGGAGGGGGGAACTGAAGCTTTCTTT
-,TRBV6-2/TRBV6-3,TRBJ2-5,TRBD2,CASSSRPSGGGETQYF,TGTGCCAGCAGTTCCCGGCCTAGCGGGGGAGGAGAGACCCAGTACTTC
few,TRBV7-6,TRBJ2-5,-,CASSLAITVETQYF,TGTGCCAGCAGCTTAGCGATAACAGTCGAGACCCAGTACTTC
few,TRBV5-5,TRBJ1-1,-,CASSLIGERGRDTEAFF,TGTGCCAGCAGCTTGATCGGGGAAAGGGGCCGGGACACTGAAGCTTTCTTT
-,TRBV7-3,TRBJ2-3,TRBD1,CASQGASTDTQYF,TGTGCCAGCCAGGGGGCGAGCACAGATACGCAGTATTTT
many,TRBV5-4,TRBJ2-2,-,CASSLPARPGLTRTGELFF,TGTGCCAGCAGCCTCCCCGCTAGACCGGGCCTTACCAGGACCGGGGAGCTGTTTTTT
-,TRBV7-2,TRBJ2-3,TRBD2,CASSSSGGSLDTQYF,TGTGCCAGCAGCTCTAGCGGGGGTTCTTTAGATACGCAGTATTTT
-,TRBV5-5,TRBJ1-5,-,CASSLGGYPQPQHF,TGTGCCAGCAGCTTGGGGGGATACCCTCAGCCCCAGCATTTT
-,TRBV4-1,TRBJ2-6,-,CASSPQWGANVLTF,TGCGCCAGCAGCCCACAGTGGGGGGCCAACGTCCTGACTTTC
many,TRBV7-9,TRBJ2-5,-,CASSRRGGETQYF,TGTGCCAGCAGCCGACGCGGGGGCGAGACCCAGTACTTC
-,TRBV2,TRBJ1-6,-,CASSEDLYPNSPLHF,TGTGCCAGCAGTGAAGATCTTTACCCTAATTCACCCCTCCACTTC
-,TRBV3-1,TRBJ2-6,-,CASSSDWANVLTF,TGTGCCAGCAGTTCTGACTGGGCCAACGTCCTGACTTTC
few,TRBV6-2/TRBV6-3,TRBJ2-1,TRBD2,CASRKTESGGYNEQFF,TGTGCCAGCAGGAAGACTGAATCGGGGGGTTACAATGAGCAGTTCTTC
few,TRBV24-1,TRBJ2-1,TRBD2,CATSVAGGSYNEQFF,TGTGCCACCAGTGTAGCGGGGGGTTCCTACAATGAGCAGTTCTTC
few,TRBV7-3,TRBJ2-7,-,CASSSQGKMVEWDYEQYF,TGTGCCAGCAGCTCCCAGGGGAAAATGGTGGAGTGGGACTACGAGCAGTACTTC
-,TRBV29-1,TRBJ1-2,-,CSVEPQTVLYGYTF,TGCAGCGTTGAACCCCAGACAGTCCTTTATGGCTACACCTTC
many,TRBV7-2,TRBJ2-1,TRBD1,CARGPGQGRNEQFF,TGTGCCAGGGGACCGGGACAGGGTAGAAATGAGCAGTTCTTC
-,TRBV14,TRBJ1-2,-,CASSQTVWGNYGYTF,TGTGCCAGCAGCCAAACCGTTTGGGGTAACTATGGCTACACCTTC
few,TRBV4-3,TRBJ2-6,-,CASSQEGVLLTGANVLTF,TGCGCCAGCAGCCAAGAGGGCGTCCTTCTAACTGGGGCCAACGTCCTGACTTTC
few,TRBV12-5,TRBJ1-1,-,CASGLSGTTEAFF,TGTGCTAGTGGTTTGTCAGGAACCACTGAAGCTTTCTTT
few,TRBV19,TRBJ1-2,TRBD1,CASKAGGHGYTF,TGTGCCAGTAAAGCAGGGGGCCATGGCTACACCTTC
few,TRBV14,TRBJ2-5,-,CASSLQGLQETQYF,TGTGCCAGCAGCCTACAGGGTCTCCAAGAGACCCAGTACTTC
-,TRBV24-1,TRBJ2-1,-,CATSDSTPREAYNEQFF,TGTGCCACCAGTGATTCCACGCCCAGGGAGGCCTACAATGAGCAGTTCTTC
few,TRBV4-1,TRBJ2-1,-,CASRSGLGLYNEQFF,TGCGCCAGCAGGTCCGGGCTTGGGTTGTACAATGAGCAGTTCTTC
many,TRBV7-6,TRBJ2-3,TRBD2,CASSPEGLAGVTDTQYF,TGTGCCAGCAGCCCCGAGGGGTTAGCGGGAGTCACAGATACGCAGTATTTT
-,TRBV28,TRBJ2-1,-,CASSSYRQPLRHEQFF,TGTGCCAGCAGCTCCTACCGACAGCCTCTTCGGCATGAGCAGTTCTTC
-,TRBV2,TRBJ2-7,TRBD2,CATKRDYYEQYF,TGTGCCACCAAAAGGGACTACTACGAGCAGTACTTC
many,TRBV7-2,TRBJ1-1,-,CASLEGLGAFF,TGTGCCAGCCTCGAGGGTCTTGGAGCTTTCTTT
many,TRBV4-3,TRBJ1-2,-,CASSLGGSEEINYGYTF,TGCGCCAGCAGCTTAGGCGGATCCGAGGAAATAAACTATGGCTACACCTTC
-,TRBV4-2,TRBJ1-1,-,CASSQDPGVMNTEAFF,TGTGCCAGCAGCCAAGACCCAGGGGTAATGAACACTGAAGCTTTCTTT